This TCR beta chain was obtained from a study of OX40 agonist ivuxolimab in advanced cancers. About the research overall: Patients were given ivuxolimab, an antibody that agonizes OX40 (CD134).

CDR3 length equals 16 residues. CDR1 SGDLS and CDR2 YYNGEE come from the germline V gene. J gave up 6 bases and V 2 bases, and 11 bases lay outside the gene matches. TCRdb keeps only in-frame clones here, not all; method: immunoSEQ multiplex PCR. The sample carries approximately 74,000 clones, 85% recorded once. Study observations and caveats: Clonal expansion by week 6 occurred in CD4+ and CD8+ blood T cells (at 0.1 to 3.0 mg/kg). Which antigen the expanded peripheral T cells recognized is unknown.

Systemic immunosuppression or autoimmune disease history was grounds to exclude patients. A word on this clone: Antigen: not known.

The genes are TRBV9 and TRBJ2-7, with 10 bases aligning to TRBD1. This receptor was taken from an adult with an advanced solid tumor such as melanoma, head and neck, liver or kidney cancer. The material sequenced was CD4+ or CD8+ T cells sorted from blood, taken in a trial of the OX40 agonist ivuxolimab. The CDR3: CASSVSPQTGGLEQYF. The CDR3 DNA reads TGTGCCAGCAGCGTCTCGCCTCAGACAGGGGGCCTCGAGCAGTACTTC.